These 2 T cell receptor beta chains originate from one sample sequenced in a study of blood T cells in healthy people across ages. Next came a second PCR, run for roughly 6 to 11 cycles, which used a sample-barcoded 5' primer along with a J-beta primer mix. TCRdb ran MiXCR on the 5' RACE reads and lists one entry per CDR3 protein. The sample yields hundreds of thousands of distinct CDR3 sequences, 62% seen once. Sequenced sample: blood. These receptor sequences come from a man under 40 in good health.

The chain links TRBV7-2 to TRBJ2-3; D is ambiguous. The CDR3 contains 14 residues. The V end was cut by 7 bases, the J end by 2 bases, with 13 bases between. Germline V CDR1 and CDR2: SGHTA, FQGNSA. Here the CDR3 DNA reads TGTGCCAGCAACTCGAGAGCTATCACAGATACGCAGTATTTT. Amino acid sequence: CASNSRAITDTQYF. Full variable domain (rest looked up from reference TRBV7-2 and TRBJ2-3): GAGVSQSPSNKVTEKGKDVELRCDPISGHTALYWYRQSLGQGLEFLIYFQGNSAPDKSGLPSDRFSAERTGGSVSTLTIQRTQQEDSAVYLCASNSRAITDTQYFGPGTRLTVL.

This clonotype was recorded a few times. The V gene is TRBV15, the J gene TRBJ2-5, with D hard to call. The V gene lost 3 bases and the J gene lost 5 bases, with 10 bases spanning the gap. The CDR3 consists of 13 residues. Germline assignment: CDR1 LNHNV and CDR2 YYDKDF (reference sequence). CDR3 nucleotides: TGTGCCACCAGCAGTCGCCCCCGGGAGACCCAGTACTTC. It codes for CATSSRPRETQYF.